A single T cell receptor beta chain is shown here with its context. What it binds is not known. Since the CDR3 does not end with the conserved phenylalanine or tryptophan, this likely comes from a read error. Because the CDR3's place on the DNA is in doubt, the DNA is left out and the CDR3 is given as listed by TCRdb. The source of the sample is a study of T cell repertoires in cytomegalovirus infection. Study in general: Indicated by public TCR beta signatures were CMV infection and matching HLA type.

Study results and limitations: There were HLA-C-restricted CMV-specific TCR beta clonotypes dominating the ex vivo response. Carriers of CMV plus the relevant HLA were identified by cumulative public TCR beta family frequency.

Germline CDR1 reads SEHNR; CDR2 reads FQNEAQ (reference sequence). Inclusive of both ends, the CDR3 amounts to 10 amino acids. TCRdb reprocessed the reads with MiXCR, giving one entry per CDR3 protein. The sample has 150,000 or so distinct CDR3 sequences; about a sixth are singletons. The V call is TRBV7-9, the J call TRBJ1-1; the table assigns TRBD1, which was not confirmed against the DNA. This sequence originates from a human donor in good health (CMV status not recorded). Some clones in this sample may be carry-over from other donors' samples. The sequenced material came from CD8+ T cells from PBMCs. CDR3 sequence: CASSFPPTLK.